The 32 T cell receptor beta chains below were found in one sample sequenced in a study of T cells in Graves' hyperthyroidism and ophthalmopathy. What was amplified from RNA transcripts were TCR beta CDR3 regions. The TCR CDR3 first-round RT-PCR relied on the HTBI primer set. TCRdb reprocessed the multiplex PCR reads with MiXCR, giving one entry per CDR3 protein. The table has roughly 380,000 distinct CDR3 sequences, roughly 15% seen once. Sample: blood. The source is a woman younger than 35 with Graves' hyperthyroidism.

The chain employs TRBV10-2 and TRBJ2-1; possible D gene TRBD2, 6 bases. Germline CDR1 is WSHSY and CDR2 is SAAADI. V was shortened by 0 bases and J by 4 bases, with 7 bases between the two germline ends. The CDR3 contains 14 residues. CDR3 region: CASSESGGYNEQFF. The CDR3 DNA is TGCGCCAGCAGTGAGTCCGGGGGATACAATGAGCAGTTCTTC.

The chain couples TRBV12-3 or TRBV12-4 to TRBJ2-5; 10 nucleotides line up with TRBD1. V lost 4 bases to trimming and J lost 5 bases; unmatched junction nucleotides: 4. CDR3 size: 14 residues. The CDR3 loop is CASSSSGQGETQYF. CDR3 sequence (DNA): TGTGCCAGCAGTTCCTCGGGACAGGGGGAGACCCAGTACTTC.

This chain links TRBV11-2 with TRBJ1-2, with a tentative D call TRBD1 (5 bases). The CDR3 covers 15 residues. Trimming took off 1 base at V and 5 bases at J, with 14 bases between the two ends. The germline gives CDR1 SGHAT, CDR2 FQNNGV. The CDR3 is CASSLVRGTEYGYTF. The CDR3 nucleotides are TGTGCCAGCAGCTTAGTTCGCGGGACGGAATATGGCTACACCTTC. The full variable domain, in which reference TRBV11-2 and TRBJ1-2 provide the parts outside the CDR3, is EAGVAQSPRYKIIEKRQSVAFWCNPISGHATLYWYQQILGQGPKLLIQFQNNGVVDDSQLPKDRFSAERLKGVDSTLKIQPAKLEDSAVYLCASSLVRGTEYGYTFGSGTRLTVV.

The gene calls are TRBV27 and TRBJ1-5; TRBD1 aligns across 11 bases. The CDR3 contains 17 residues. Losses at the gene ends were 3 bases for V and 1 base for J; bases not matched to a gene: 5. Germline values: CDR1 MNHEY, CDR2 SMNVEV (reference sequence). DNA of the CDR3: TGTGCCAGCAGTTTGGGGACAGGGGGTGAGAGCAATCAGCCCCAGCATTTT. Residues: CASSLGTGGESNQPQHF.

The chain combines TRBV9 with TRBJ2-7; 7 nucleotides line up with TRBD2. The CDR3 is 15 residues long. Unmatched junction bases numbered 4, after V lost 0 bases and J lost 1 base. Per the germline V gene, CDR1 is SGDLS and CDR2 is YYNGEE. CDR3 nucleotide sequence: TGTGCCAGCAGCGTAGGGGCTAGCGGTTCCTACGAGCAGTACTTC. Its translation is CASSVGASGSYEQYF. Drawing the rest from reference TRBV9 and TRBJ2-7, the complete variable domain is DSGVTQTPKHLITATGQRVTLRCSPRSGDLSVYWYQQSLDQGLQFLIQYYNGEERAKGNILERFSAQQFPDLHSELNLSSLELGDSALYFCASSVGASGSYEQYFGPGTRLTVT.

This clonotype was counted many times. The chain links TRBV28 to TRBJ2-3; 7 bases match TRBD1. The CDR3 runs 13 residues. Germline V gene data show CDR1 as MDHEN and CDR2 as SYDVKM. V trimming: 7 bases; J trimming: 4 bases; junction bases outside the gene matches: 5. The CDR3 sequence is CASTLGGADTQYF. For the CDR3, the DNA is TGTGCCAGCACCTTAGGGGGCGCAGATACGCAGTATTTT.

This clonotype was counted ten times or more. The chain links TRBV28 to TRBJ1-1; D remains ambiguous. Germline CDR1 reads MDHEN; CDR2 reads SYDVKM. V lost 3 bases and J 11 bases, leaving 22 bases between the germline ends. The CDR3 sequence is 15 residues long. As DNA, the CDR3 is TGTGCCAGCAGTTTTACCGGGGTTTCAGGATTTGGGGCTTTCTTT. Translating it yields CASSFTGVSGFGAFF. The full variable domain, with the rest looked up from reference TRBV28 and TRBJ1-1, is DVKVTQSSRYLVKRTGEKVFLECVQDMDHENMFWYRQDPGLGLRLIYFSYDVKMKEKGDIPEGYSVSREKKERFSLILESASTNQTSMYLCASSFTGVSGFGAFFGQGTRLTVV.

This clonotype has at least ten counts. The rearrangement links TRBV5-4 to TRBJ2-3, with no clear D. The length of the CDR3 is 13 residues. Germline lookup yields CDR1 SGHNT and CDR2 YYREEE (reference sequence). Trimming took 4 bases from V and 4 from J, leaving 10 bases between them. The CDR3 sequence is CASSPTSADTQYF. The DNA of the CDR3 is TGTGCCAGCAGCCCCACGTCTGCAGATACGCAGTATTTT.

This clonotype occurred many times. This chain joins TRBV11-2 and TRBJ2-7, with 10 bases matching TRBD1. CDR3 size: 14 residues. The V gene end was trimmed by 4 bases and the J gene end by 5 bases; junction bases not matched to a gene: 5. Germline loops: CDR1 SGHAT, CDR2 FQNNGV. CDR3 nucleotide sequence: TGTGCCAGCAGCTCAGACAGGGGGCTCAACGAGCAGTACTTC. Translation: CASSSDRGLNEQYF. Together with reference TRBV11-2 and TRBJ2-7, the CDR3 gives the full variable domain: EAGVAQSPRYKIIEKRQSVAFWCNPISGHATLYWYQQILGQGPKLLIQFQNNGVVDDSQLPKDRFSAERLKGVDSTLKIQPAKLEDSAVYLCASSSDRGLNEQYFGPGTRLTVT.

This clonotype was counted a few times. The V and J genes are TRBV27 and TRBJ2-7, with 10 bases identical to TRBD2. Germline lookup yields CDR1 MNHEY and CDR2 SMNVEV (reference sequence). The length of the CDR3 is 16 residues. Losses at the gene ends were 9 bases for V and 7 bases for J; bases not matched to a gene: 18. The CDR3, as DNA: TGTGCCAGTTCATTTGTCCGGGCTAGCGGGAGTCAGGAGCAGTACTTC. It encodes CASSFVRASGSQEQYF.

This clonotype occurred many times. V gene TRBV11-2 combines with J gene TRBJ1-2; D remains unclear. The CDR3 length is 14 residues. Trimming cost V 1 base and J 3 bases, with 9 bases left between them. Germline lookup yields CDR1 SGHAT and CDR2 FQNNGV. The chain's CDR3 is CASSLGVRDYGYTF. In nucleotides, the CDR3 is TGTGCCAGCAGCTTAGGGGTGAGGGACTATGGCTACACCTTC.

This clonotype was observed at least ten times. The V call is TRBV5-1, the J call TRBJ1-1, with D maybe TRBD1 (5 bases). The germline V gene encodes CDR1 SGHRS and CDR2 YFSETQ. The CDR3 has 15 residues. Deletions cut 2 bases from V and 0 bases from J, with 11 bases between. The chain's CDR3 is CASSLGEGMNTEAFF. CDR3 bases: TGCGCCAGCAGCTTAGGGGAAGGCATGAACACTGAAGCTTTCTTT.

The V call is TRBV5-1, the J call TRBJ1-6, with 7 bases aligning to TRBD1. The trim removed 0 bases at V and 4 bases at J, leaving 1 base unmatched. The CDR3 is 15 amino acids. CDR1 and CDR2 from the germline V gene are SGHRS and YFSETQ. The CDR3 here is CASSLDRGYNSPLHF. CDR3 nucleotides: TGCGCCAGCAGCTTGGACAGGGGATATAATTCACCCCTCCACTTT.

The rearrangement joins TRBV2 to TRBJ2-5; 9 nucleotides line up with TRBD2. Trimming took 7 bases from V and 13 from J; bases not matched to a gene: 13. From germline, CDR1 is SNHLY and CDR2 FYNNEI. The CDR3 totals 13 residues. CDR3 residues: CASILGASGTLYF. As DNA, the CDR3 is TGTGCCAGCATCCTGGGGGCTAGCGGGACTTTGTACTTC. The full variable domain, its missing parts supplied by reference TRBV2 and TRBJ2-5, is EPEVTQTPSHQVTQMGQEVILRCVPISNHLYFYWYRQILGQKVEFLVSFYNNEISEKSEIFDDQFSVERPDGSNFTLKIRSTKLEDSAMYFCASILGASGTLYFGPGTRLLVL.

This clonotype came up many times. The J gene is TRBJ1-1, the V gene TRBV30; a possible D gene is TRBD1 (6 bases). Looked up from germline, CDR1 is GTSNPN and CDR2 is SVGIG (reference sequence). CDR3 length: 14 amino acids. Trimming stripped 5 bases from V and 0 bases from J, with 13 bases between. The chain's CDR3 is CAWGGAQMNTEAFF. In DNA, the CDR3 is TGTGCCTGGGGGGGGGCACAGATGAACACTGAAGCTTTCTTT.

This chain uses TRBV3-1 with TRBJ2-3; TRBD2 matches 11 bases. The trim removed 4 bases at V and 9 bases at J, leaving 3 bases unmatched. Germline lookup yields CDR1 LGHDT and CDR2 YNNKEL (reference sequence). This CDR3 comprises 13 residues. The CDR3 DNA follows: TGTGCCAGCAGCCCTCGACTAGCGGGAACGCAGTATTTT. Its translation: CASSPRLAGTQYF.

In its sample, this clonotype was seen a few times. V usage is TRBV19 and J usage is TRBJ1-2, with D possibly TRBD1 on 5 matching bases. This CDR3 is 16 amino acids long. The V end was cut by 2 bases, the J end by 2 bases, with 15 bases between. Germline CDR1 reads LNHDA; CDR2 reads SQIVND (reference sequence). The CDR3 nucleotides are TGTGCCAGTAGTATAATAGGGGCGAACCTAAACTATGGCTACACCTTC. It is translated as CASSIIGANLNYGYTF.

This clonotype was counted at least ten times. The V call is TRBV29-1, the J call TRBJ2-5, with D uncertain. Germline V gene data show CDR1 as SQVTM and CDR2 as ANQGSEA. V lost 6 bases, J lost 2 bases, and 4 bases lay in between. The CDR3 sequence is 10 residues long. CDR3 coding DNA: TGCAGCGTGGGACAAGAGACCCAGTACTTC. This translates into CSVGQETQYF.

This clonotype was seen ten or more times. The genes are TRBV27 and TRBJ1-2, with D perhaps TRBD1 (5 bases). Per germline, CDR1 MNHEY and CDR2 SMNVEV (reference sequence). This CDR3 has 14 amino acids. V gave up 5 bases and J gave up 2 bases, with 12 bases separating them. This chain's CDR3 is CASSPQEGNYGYTF. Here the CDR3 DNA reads TGTGCCAGCAGTCCCCAGGAGGGGAACTATGGCTACACCTTC.

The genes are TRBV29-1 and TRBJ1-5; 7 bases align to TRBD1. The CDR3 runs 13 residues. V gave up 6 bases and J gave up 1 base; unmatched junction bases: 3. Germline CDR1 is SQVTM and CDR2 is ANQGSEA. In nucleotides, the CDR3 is TGCAGCGTCGGGACAGAGAGCAATCAGCCCCAGCATTTT. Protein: CSVGTESNQPQHF.

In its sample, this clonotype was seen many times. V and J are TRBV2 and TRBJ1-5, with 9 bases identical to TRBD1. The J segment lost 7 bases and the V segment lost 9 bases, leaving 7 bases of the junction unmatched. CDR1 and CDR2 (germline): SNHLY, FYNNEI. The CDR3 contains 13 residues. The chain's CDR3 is CASARDREQPQHF. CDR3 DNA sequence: TGTGCCAGTGCCCGGGACAGGGAGCAGCCCCAGCATTTT.

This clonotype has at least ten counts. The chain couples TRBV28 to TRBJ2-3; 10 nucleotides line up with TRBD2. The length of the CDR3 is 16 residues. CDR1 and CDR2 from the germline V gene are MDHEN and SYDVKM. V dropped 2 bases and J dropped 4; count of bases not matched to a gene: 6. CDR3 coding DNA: TGTGCCAGCAGTTTAGCTAGCGGGAGTCTCGCAGATACGCAGTATTTT. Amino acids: CASSLASGSLADTQYF. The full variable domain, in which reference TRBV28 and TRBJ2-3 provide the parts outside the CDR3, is DVKVTQSSRYLVKRTGEKVFLECVQDMDHENMFWYRQDPGLGLRLIYFSYDVKMKEKGDIPEGYSVSREKKERFSLILESASTNQTSMYLCASSLASGSLADTQYFGPGTRLTVL.

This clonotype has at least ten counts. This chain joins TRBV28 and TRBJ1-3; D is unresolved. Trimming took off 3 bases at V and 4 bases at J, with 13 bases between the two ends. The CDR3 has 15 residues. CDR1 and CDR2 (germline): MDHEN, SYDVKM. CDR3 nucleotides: TGTGCCAGCAGTTTCTGGAGACGAAGAGGAAACACCATATATTTT. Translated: CASSFWRRRGNTIYF.

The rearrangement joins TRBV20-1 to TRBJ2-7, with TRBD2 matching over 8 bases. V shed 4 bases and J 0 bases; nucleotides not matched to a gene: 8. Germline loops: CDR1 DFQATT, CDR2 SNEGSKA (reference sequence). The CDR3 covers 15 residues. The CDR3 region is CSATGGGGHSYEQYF. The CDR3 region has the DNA TGCAGTGCTACCGGGGGGGGCGGACACTCCTACGAGCAGTACTTC.

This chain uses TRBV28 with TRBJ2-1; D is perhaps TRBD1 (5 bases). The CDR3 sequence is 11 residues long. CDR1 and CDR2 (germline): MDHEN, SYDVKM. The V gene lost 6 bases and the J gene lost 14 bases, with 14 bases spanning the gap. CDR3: CASRQGRSEFF. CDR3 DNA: TGTGCCAGCAGGCAGGGCCGTTCAGAGTTCTTC.

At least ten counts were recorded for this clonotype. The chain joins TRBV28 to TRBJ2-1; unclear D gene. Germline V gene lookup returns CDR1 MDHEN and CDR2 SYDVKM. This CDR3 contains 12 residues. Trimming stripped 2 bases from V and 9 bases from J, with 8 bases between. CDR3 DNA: TGTGCCAGCAGTTTAATGGGTGGTGAGCAGTTCTTC. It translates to CASSLMGGEQFF.

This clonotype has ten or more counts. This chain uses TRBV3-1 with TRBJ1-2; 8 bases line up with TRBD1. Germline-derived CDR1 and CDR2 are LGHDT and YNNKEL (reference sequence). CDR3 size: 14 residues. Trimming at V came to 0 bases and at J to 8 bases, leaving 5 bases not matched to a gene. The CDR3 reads CASSQDQDRGGYTF. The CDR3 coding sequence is TGTGCCAGCAGCCAAGACCAAGACAGGGGAGGCTACACCTTC.

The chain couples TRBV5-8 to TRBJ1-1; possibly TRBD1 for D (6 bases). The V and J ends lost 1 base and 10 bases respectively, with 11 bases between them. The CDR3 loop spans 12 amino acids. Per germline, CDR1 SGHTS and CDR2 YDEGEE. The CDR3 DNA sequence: TGTGCCAGCAGCTTGCGGGGGCCTGGAGCTTTCTTT. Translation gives CASSLRGPGAFF.

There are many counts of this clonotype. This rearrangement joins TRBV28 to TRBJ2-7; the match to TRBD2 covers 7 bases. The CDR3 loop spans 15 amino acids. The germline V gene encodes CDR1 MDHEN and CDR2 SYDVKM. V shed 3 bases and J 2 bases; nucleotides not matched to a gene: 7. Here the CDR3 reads CASSFHGLGAYEQYF. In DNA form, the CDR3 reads TGTGCCAGCAGTTTCCATGGACTAGGTGCCTACGAGCAGTACTTC.

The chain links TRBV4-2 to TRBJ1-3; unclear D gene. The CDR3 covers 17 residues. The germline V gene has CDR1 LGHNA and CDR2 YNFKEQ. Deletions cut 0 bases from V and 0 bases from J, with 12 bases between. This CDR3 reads CASSQDSIQRSGNTIYF. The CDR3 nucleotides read TGTGCCAGCAGCCAAGATAGCATCCAGCGCTCTGGAAACACCATATATTTT.

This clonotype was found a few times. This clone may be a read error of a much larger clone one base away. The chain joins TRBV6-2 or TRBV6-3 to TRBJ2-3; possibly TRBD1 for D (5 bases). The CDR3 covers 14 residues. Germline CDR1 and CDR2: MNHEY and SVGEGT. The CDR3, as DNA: TGTGCCAGCAGCCTAAGGAGCGTCACAGGTACGCAGTATTTT. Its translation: CASSLRSVTGTQYF.

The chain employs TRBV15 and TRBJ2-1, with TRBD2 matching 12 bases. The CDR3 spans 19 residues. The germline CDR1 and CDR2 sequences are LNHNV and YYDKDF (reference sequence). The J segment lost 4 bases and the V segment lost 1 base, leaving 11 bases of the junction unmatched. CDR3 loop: CATSRAYRTSGTTYNEQFF. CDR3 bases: TGTGCCACCAGCAGAGCGTACCGGACTAGCGGGACTACGTACAATGAGCAGTTCTTC.